This T cell receptor (beta chain) was obtained from a study of blood T cell repertoires in COVID-19. In the study overall: Samples representing acute and convalescent COVID-19 were sourced from the United States, Italy and Spain. In each case, the material was cDNA or gDNA derived from T cells, B-cell-depleted T cells, or PBMCs.

The CDR3 is 15 amino acids. Trimming cost V 6 bases and J 9 bases; bases outside gene matches: 9. CDR1 and CDR2 from the germline V gene are MDHEN and SYDVKM. Per the original data handling: Using reference gene primer amplification, nucleated cell counts were estimated. Data came from immunoSEQ multiplex PCR; TCRdb stores just in-frame clones and leaves some out. V and J calls and clone size come straight from that table; D and trimming were deduced from the DNA. The sample shows around 53,000 clones, more than 75% of them seen only once. V is TRBV28 and J is TRBJ2-7, with TRBD2 identical over 15 bases. This clonotype was sampled from a man aged 50 to 59 with acute or convalescent COVID-19. Sequences were obtained from peripheral blood. Written as DNA, the CDR3 is TGTGCCAGCAGCCGGGGACTAGCGGGAGGTCTAGGGCAGTACTTC. Its protein is CASSRGLAGGLGQYF.